Below, 26 T cell receptor beta chains from the same sample are listed, as sequenced in a study of shared clonotypes between healthy human individuals. TCRdb keeps only in-frame clones here, not all; method: immunoSEQ multiplex PCR. The table includes fewer than 1.4 million clones, around 82% detected once. Sequencing was done on a sample of memory CD4+ T cells from PBMCs. Subset of the sample: CD45RA-negative fraction. The receptors originated from a man aged 18 to 30 in good health. Some clones in this sample may be carry-over from other donors' samples.

V usage is TRBV19 and J usage is TRBJ2-7; 12 nucleotides align to TRBD1. Trimming removed 3 bases from V and 7 bases from J; junction bases left unmatched: 4. Germline V lookup: CDR1 LNHDA, CDR2 SQIVND (reference sequence). The CDR3 extends over 14 amino acids. The CDR3 protein is CASSMGQGAEEQYF. CDR3 nucleotide sequence: TGTGCCAGTAGTATGGGACAGGGGGCGGAAGAGCAGTACTTC. Variable domain in full (rest from reference TRBV19 and TRBJ2-7): DGGITQSPKYLFRKEGQNVTLSCEQNLNHDAMYWYRQDPGQGLRLIYYSQIVNDFQKGDIAEGYSVSREKKESFPLTVTSAQKNPTAFYLCASSMGQGAEEQYFGPGTRLTVT.

In regard to this clone: Other DNA variants within this sample encode the same CDR3. The chain joins TRBV11-3 to TRBJ2-5; possibly TRBD1 for D (6 bases). The CDR3 has 14 residues. Trimming left V 1 base short and J 2 bases short, with 8 bases between. Germline CDR1 SGHNT, CDR2 YENEEA. The CDR3 DNA reads as TGTGCCAGCAGCTTAGGGGGGACACAAGAGACCCAGTACTTC. Translating gives CASSLGGTQETQYF.

V and J are TRBV9 and TRBJ2-7; TRBD2 aligns across 12 bases. Germline V gives CDR1 SGDLS, CDR2 YYNGEE. CDR3 length equals 16 residues. V dropped 3 bases and J dropped 4; count of bases not matched to a gene: 8. CDR3 protein: CASSARLAGAAYEQYF. The CDR3 region has the DNA TGTGCCAGCAGCGCGAGACTAGCGGGAGCGGCGTACGAGCAGTACTTC.

The chain joins TRBV6-6 to TRBJ1-1; the match to TRBD1 covers 7 bases. Germline assignment: CDR1 MNHNY and CDR2 SVGAGI (reference sequence). V lost 7 bases, J lost 5 bases, and 10 bases stayed unmatched. CDR3 size: 14 residues. The CDR3 region is CASNRRQGGTEAFF. Written as DNA, the CDR3 is TGTGCCAGCAATCGAAGACAGGGCGGAACTGAAGCTTTCTTT.

This clone has a count of ten or more. J is TRBJ1-6 and V is TRBV28, with 8 bases that match TRBD1. CDR3 length: 15 residues. V was pared by 6 bases and J by 7 bases, with 8 bases of the junction left unmatched. Germline values: CDR1 MDHEN, CDR2 SYDVKM. CDR3: CASSTDWTGNSPLHF. CDR3 bases: TGTGCCAGCAGCACCGATTGGACAGGGAATTCACCCCTCCACTTT.

The J gene is TRBJ2-2, the V gene TRBV9; 9 positions agree with TRBD1. The germline V gene encodes CDR1 SGDLS and CDR2 YYNGEE. The CDR3 loop spans 16 amino acids. With V trimmed by 3 bases and J by 3 bases, 6 bases remained unmatched. DNA for the CDR3: TGTGCCAGCAGCGCCACAGGGGGCACTCACACCGGGGAGCTGTTTTTT. Translated, it gives CASSATGGTHTGELFF.

This chain connects TRBV2 to TRBJ2-7; no clear D gene. Germline V gives CDR1 SNHLY, CDR2 FYNNEI. V lost 3 bases and J 5 bases, leaving 14 bases between the germline ends. The CDR3 consists of 14 residues. The CDR3 sequence is CASSDARTAHEQYF. DNA for the CDR3: TGTGCCAGCAGTGACGCGCGCACAGCCCACGAGCAGTACTTC. The complete variable domain, with remaining parts taken from reference TRBV2 and TRBJ2-7, reads EPEVTQTPSHQVTQMGQEVILRCVPISNHLYFYWYRQILGQKVEFLVSFYNNEISEKSEIFDDQFSVERPDGSNFTLKIRSTKLEDSAMYFCASSDARTAHEQYFGPGTRLTVT.

The chain joins TRBV18 to TRBJ2-2; TRBD1 agrees at 12 bases. The length of the CDR3 is 16 residues. The V and J ends lost 0 bases and 7 bases, in that order; junction bases with no gene match: 3. Germline lookup yields CDR1 KGHSH and CDR2 LQKENI. This chain's CDR3 is CASSPPGQGAGGELFF. For the CDR3, the DNA is TGTGCCAGCTCACCACCGGGACAGGGGGCCGGCGGGGAGCTGTTTTTT.

The V and J genes are TRBV5-1 and TRBJ2-5; TRBD2 matches 11 bases. V lost 5 bases and J lost 1; bases outside the gene matches: 7. Germline-derived CDR1 and CDR2 are SGHRS and YFSETQ. This CDR3 has 16 residues. DNA of the CDR3: TGCGCCAGCAGAACTAGCGGGAGTCAGGTCCAAGAGACCCAGTACTTC. Protein product: CASRTSGSQVQETQYF.

The chain has TRBV28 and TRBJ1-5, with a weak D call TRBD1 (6 bases). The germline gives CDR1 MDHEN, CDR2 SYDVKM. The CDR3 consists of 18 residues. Trimming stripped 3 bases from V and 2 bases from J, with 20 bases between. As DNA, the CDR3 is TGTGCCAGCAGTTTTATTTTTTCAGGGGACGGCGGCAATCAGCCCCAGCATTTT. Translating gives CASSFIFSGDGGNQPQHF.

Only one count was recorded for this clone. V and J are TRBV28 and TRBJ2-7; D is unclear. CDR1 is MDHEN and CDR2 is SYDVKM in the germline V gene. V lost 6 bases and J 0 bases, leaving 21 bases between the germline ends. The CDR3 is 17 residues long. In nucleotides, the CDR3 is TGTGCCAGCAGCCGCCCAATGGTCGGAAGGAGCTCCTACGAGCAGTACTTC. Translation gives CASSRPMVGRSSYEQYF.

The genes are TRBV12-5 and TRBJ2-3; D uncertain. This CDR3 spans 16 amino acids. Germline CDR1 is LGHNT and CDR2 is FRNRAP. The V gene lost 3 bases and the J gene lost 2 bases, with 15 bases spanning the gap. The CDR3 DNA reads as TGTGCTAGTGGTTTTCCGGACGTATTATTCACAGATACGCAGTATTTT. This gives the protein CASGFPDVLFTDTQYF.

The chain has TRBV5-1 and TRBJ2-1, with unresolved D. The length of the CDR3 is 13 residues. The ends were cut back, 4 bases at V and 6 bases at J, with 11 bases in the middle. Germline lookup yields CDR1 SGHRS and CDR2 YFSETQ. CDR3 sequence (DNA): TGCGCCAGCAGCGTAGACTGGGGCAATGAGCAGTTCTTC. It encodes CASSVDWGNEQFF.

The CDR3 coding sequence is TGTGCCAGCGAGGTCCAAGGGGGCGGTGAAAAACTGTTTTTT. Protein product: CASEVQGGGEKLFF. This chain links TRBV2 with TRBJ1-4; TRBD1 matches at 7 bases. Germline CDR1 is SNHLY and CDR2 is FYNNEI. The CDR3 covers 14 residues. V lost 8 bases, J lost 7 bases, and 10 bases stayed unmatched.

The rearrangement joins TRBV5-1 to TRBJ2-4; TRBD2 might be the D (6 bases). The CDR3 runs 13 residues. Germline V gene sequence: CDR1 SGHRS, CDR2 YFSETQ. Deletions cut 0 bases from V and 8 bases from J, with 9 bases between. The CDR3 spells CASSLGTGDIQYF. The CDR3 bases are TGCGCCAGCAGCTTGGGGACGGGGGACATTCAGTACTTC.

The J gene is TRBJ2-2, the V gene TRBV10-3, with 10 bases aligning to TRBD2. This CDR3 has 17 residues. After removal of 0 bases from V and 6 bases from J, the junction contained 7 bases not matched to a gene. CDR1 and CDR2 from the germline V gene are ENHRY and SYGVKD. The CDR3, as DNA: TGTGCCATCAGTGAGTCACGGCTAGCGGGAGCTCCCGGGGAGCTGTTTTTT. Translation: CAISESRLAGAPGELFF.

The chain employs TRBV5-4 and TRBJ1-2; perhaps TRBD1 as D (5 bases). CDR3 length equals 15 residues. CDR1 and CDR2 (germline): SGHNT, YYREEE (reference sequence). V lost 4 bases and J lost 3, with 16 bases in between. CDR3 residues: CASSGGGMGYYGYTF. CDR3 DNA sequence: TGTGCCAGCAGCGGTGGGGGAATGGGCTACTATGGCTACACCTTC.

The chain recombines TRBV4-1 with TRBJ2-5; 8 bases fit TRBD1. The CDR3 is 16 residues long. From germline, CDR1 is MGHRA and CDR2 YSYEKL. V dropped 1 base and J dropped 5; count of bases not matched to a gene: 9. The CDR3 sequence is CASSQGQAGGAETQYF. The CDR3 DNA sequence: TGCGCCAGCAGCCAAGGCCAGGCAGGGGGCGCGGAGACCCAGTACTTC.

The rearrangement links TRBV7-6 to TRBJ2-5, with D possibly being TRBD2 (6 bases). The CDR3 loop spans 16 amino acids. Germline V lookup: CDR1 SGHVS, CDR2 FNYEAQ. Trimming took 0 bases from V and 2 from J, leaving 13 bases between them. The CDR3 reads CASSLARGRQQETQYF. The CDR3 region has the DNA TGTGCCAGCAGCTTAGCGCGAGGGAGGCAACAAGAGACCCAGTACTTC.

This chain links TRBV7-9 with TRBJ2-1; TRBD2 matches 7 bases. CDR3 length: 15 amino acids. J was trimmed by 9 bases and V by 0 bases; bases with no gene match: 8. From germline, CDR1 is SEHNR and CDR2 FQNEAQ (reference sequence). CDR3 sequence reads: CASSLAGASGVEQFF. CDR3 bases: TGTGCCAGCAGCTTAGCCGGGGCTAGCGGAGTTGAGCAGTTCTTC.

The chain employs TRBV7-2 and TRBJ2-3, with a weak D call TRBD2 (6 bases). CDR1 SGHTA and CDR2 FQGNSA come from the germline V gene. Trimming pared 5 bases from V and 3 bases from J, leaving 15 bases between. The CDR3 covers 15 residues. CDR3 DNA sequence: TGTGCCAGCAGCCCCTGGGCTAGCGTTACAGATACGCAGTATTTT. As protein: CASSPWASVTDTQYF.

The chain is built from TRBV19 and TRBJ2-3, with 8 bases matching TRBD2. This CDR3 is built from 16 residues. V was clipped by 4 bases and J by 2 bases; unmatched bases: 8. CDR1 and CDR2 (germline): LNHDA, SQIVND (reference sequence). The DNA for the CDR3 is TGTGCCAGTAGTAGGCAGCGGGAGTGGAACACAGATACGCAGTATTTT. Amino acids: CASSRQREWNTDTQYF.

The DNA of the CDR3 is TGCGCCAGCAGCTTGGAGGCGTTTGGGGTCGGGGAGCTGTTTTTT. It yields the protein CASSLEAFGVGELFF. The rearrangement links TRBV5-1 to TRBJ2-2; D is unclear. There are 15 residues in the CDR3. The germline V gene has CDR1 SGHRS and CDR2 YFSETQ. Trimming removed 0 bases from V and 7 bases from J, with 13 bases in between.

This clone was counted only a few times. The CDR3 nucleotides are TGTGCCTGGAAGTCGGAGGGTGCCGGGGAGCTGTTTTTT. This encodes CAWKSEGAGELFF. J is TRBJ2-2 and V is TRBV30; D possibly corresponds to TRBD2 (6 bases). CDR1 and CDR2 from the germline V gene are GTSNPN and SVGIG (reference sequence). Trimming stripped 4 bases from V and 6 bases from J, with 12 bases between. This CDR3 is built from 13 residues.

This clone was recorded once. The chain links TRBV7-8 to TRBJ1-4; possible D gene TRBD1, 6 bases. Germline CDR1 is SGHVS and CDR2 is FQNEAQ. V lost 0 bases and J lost 4, with 9 bases in between. The CDR3 spans 15 residues. The CDR3 loop reads CASSLADRRNEKLFF. CDR3 nucleotides: TGTGCCAGCAGCTTAGCGGACAGACGTAATGAAAAACTGTTTTTT.

The V and J genes are TRBV7-9 and TRBJ2-7, with 9 bases identical to TRBD1. From germline, CDR1 is SEHNR and CDR2 FQNEAQ (reference sequence). V was clipped by 5 bases and J by 0 bases; unmatched bases: 8. The CDR3 spans 16 residues. The CDR3 coding sequence is TGTGCCAGCAGCCCCGGACAGGGGCATAGCTCCTACGAGCAGTACTTC. Translating it yields CASSPGQGHSSYEQYF.